These T cell receptor beta chains were read from a single sample in a study of regulatory T cells in long-lasting Graves disease. Via MiXCR, TCRdb re-called the multiplex PCR reads, giving one row per CDR3 protein. The top ten hold around a tenth of the sample, which has more than 400,000 distinct CDR3 sequences, 15% to 20% seen once. The same data also went into a second study, on T cells in Graves' hyperthyroidism and ophthalmopathy.

Sequenced material: peripheral blood mononuclear cells (PBMCs), taken at new diagnosis, from a patient treated with antithyroid drugs. The receptors derive from a woman in her 30s with Graves disease. Both conserved end residues are part of each CDR3. The D gene is left open where the match is weak. A row's size may be missing; if present it is once, few, many or a size class.

J gene	clone size	D gene	V gene	CDR3 DNA	CDR3 protein
TRBJ2-7	few	TRBD2	TRBV27	TGTGCCAGTACTGGGACTAGTACCTACGAGCAGTACTTC	CASTGTSTYEQYF
TRBJ1-1	many	NA	TRBV28	TGTGCCAGCAGTAGGAACAGAGAAGCTTTCTTT	CASSRNREAFF
TRBJ2-1	NA	NA	TRBV7-8	TGTGCCAGCAGCTTAGCGAGGATCCGCTCCTACAATGAGCAGTTCTTC	CASSLARIRSYNEQFF
TRBJ1-5	NA	NA	TRBV7-2	TGTGCCAGCAGCCCTCGGGGGGGTACCAATCAGCCCCAGCATTTT	CASSPRGGTNQPQHF
TRBJ2-1	many	TRBD2	TRBV18	TGTGCCAGCTCACCAAGGGGGACTAGCGGATACAATGAGCAGTTCTTC	CASSPRGTSGYNEQFF
TRBJ2-1	many	TRBD2	TRBV3-1	TGTGCCAGCAGCCGGACTAGGGGAAATGAGCAGTTCTTC	CASSRTRGNEQFF
TRBJ2-2	many	TRBD2	TRBV20-1	TGCAGTGCTAGTGGGGCCCCGGGACTAGCGGGAGAAAGCACCGGGGAGCTGTTTTTT	CSASGAPGLAGESTGELFF
TRBJ2-7	NA	TRBD2	TRBV5-1	TGCGCCAGCAGCTCGGGACTAGAGGTCTACGAGCAGTACTTC	CASSSGLEVYEQYF
TRBJ2-6	few	NA	TRBV5-1	TGCGCCAGCAGCCCCACAATCTCTGGGGCCAACGTCCTGACTTTC	CASSPTISGANVLTF
TRBJ2-1	many	TRBD2	TRBV11-3	TGTGCCAGCAGCTTGGGACTAGCGAATAATGAGCAGTTCTTC	CASSLGLANNEQFF
TRBJ1-1	many	NA	TRBV27	TGTGCCAGCAGTTTATCGGGGAGGAGGGCTATGAACACTGAAGCTTTCTTT	CASSLSGRRAMNTEAFF
TRBJ1-1	NA	NA	TRBV14	TGTGCCAGCAGCCAAGGTTGGGTCGACGCTTTCTTT	CASSQGWVDAFF
TRBJ2-1	many	NA	TRBV5-4	TGTGCCAGCAGTTCCGGGACTGGGACCTACAATGAGCAGTTCTTC	CASSSGTGTYNEQFF
TRBJ2-5	many	NA	TRBV28	TGTGCCAGCAGTCTCGGGCCCGCCTTGGGGGAGACCCAGTACTTC	CASSLGPALGETQYF
TRBJ1-2	NA	NA	TRBV30	TGTGCCTGGATGGCCCTAGACAGCTCCTATGGCTACACCTTC	CAWMALDSSYGYTF
TRBJ1-1	NA	NA	TRBV29-1	TGCAGCGTGGTGAGGACAGACTCCATGAACACTGAAGCTTTCTTT	CSVVRTDSMNTEAFF
TRBJ1-1	NA	TRBD1	TRBV20-1	TGCAGTGCTCGGAGGACAGGGAACATGAACACTGAAGCTTTCTTT	CSARRTGNMNTEAFF
TRBJ2-3	few	TRBD2	TRBV6-2/TRBV6-3	TGTGCCAGCTGGCGGGAGGGCCTCGCAGATACGCAGTATTTT	CASWREGLADTQYF
TRBJ2-1	NA	NA	TRBV14	TGTGCCAGCAGCCGAGTCGGGGGACCGGGAGCTATCTACAATGAGCAGTTCTTC	CASSRVGGPGAIYNEQFF
TRBJ2-5	many	TRBD2	TRBV6-2/TRBV6-3	TGTGCCAGCAGTTTCACCGGACTAGCGGGAGGGTCAGCTCACCAAGAGACCCAGTACTTC	CASSFTGLAGGSAHQETQYF
TRBJ1-5	many	TRBD1	TRBV2	TGTGCCAGCAGTGAAGCGCAGGGGACAGCCCATCAGCCCCAGCATTTT	CASSEAQGTAHQPQHF
TRBJ1-1	few	NA	TRBV7-9	TGTGCCAGCAGCGACCCATTCCGAGGGGGGATGAACACTGAAGCTTTCTTT	CASSDPFRGGMNTEAFF
TRBJ1-2	NA	NA	TRBV28	TGTGCCAGCAGCCGCGGCTCCTTCGGGTATGGCTACACCTTC	CASSRGSFGYGYTF
TRBJ2-3	NA	NA	TRBV4-1	TGCGCCAGCAGCCAACCAGGGATTCGAAATACGCAGTATTTT	CASSQPGIRNTQYF
TRBJ2-1	many	NA	TRBV2	TGTGCCAGCAGTTCAAGCCAGAATGAGCAGTTCTTC	CASSSSQNEQFF
TRBJ2-2	many	TRBD2	TRBV2	TGTGCCAGCAGTCAACTTAGCGGGGTGGCCGGGGAGCTGTTTTTT	CASSQLSGVAGELFF
TRBJ2-2	NA	NA	TRBV29-1	TGCAGCGGGCCCCGGGGAAACACCGGGGAGCTGTTTTTT	CSGPRGNTGELFF
TRBJ2-3	many	TRBD2	TRBV11-2	TGTGCCAGCAGCGGTAGCGGGAGTGCAGATACGCAGTATTTT	CASSGSGSADTQYF
TRBJ2-1	many	TRBD2	TRBV7-8	TGTGCCAGCAGCCCCACGCGGAGCGGGACCACCAATGAGCAGTTCTTC	CASSPTRSGTTNEQFF
TRBJ2-7	NA	TRBD2	TRBV25-1	TGTGCCAGCAGTGTCCTAGCGGGAGCCCCCGAGCAGTACTTC	CASSVLAGAPEQYF
TRBJ2-3	many	NA	TRBV12-3/TRBV12-4	TGTGCCAGCACAGGGACTACAGATACGCAGTATTTT	CASTGTTDTQYF
TRBJ1-1	many	NA	TRBV7-3	TGTGCCAGCAGCCGCCTGCAGGACACTGAAGCTTTCTTT	CASSRLQDTEAFF
TRBJ1-2	many	NA	TRBV12-3/TRBV12-4	TGTGCCACCCGCCCCCGCGAGAGGGGATCCACCTTC	CATRPRERGSTF
TRBJ1-4	many	NA	TRBV5-1	TGTGCCAGCAGTCCCGGGACGGACGGAAATGAAAAACTGTTTTTT	CASSPGTDGNEKLFF
TRBJ2-5	NA	NA	TRBV5-1	TGCGCCAGCAGCTTGGGAGGGTTTCGAGAGACCCAGTACTTC	CASSLGGFRETQYF
TRBJ2-2	few	NA	TRBV6-5	TGTGCCAGCAGTTACTCCGCGGGGGCGACCGGGGAGCTGTTTTTT	CASSYSAGATGELFF
TRBJ1-2	many	TRBD1	TRBV16	TGTGCCAGCAGCTCGAAGGGCTGGGACAGGGTTAACTATGGCTACACCTTC	CASSSKGWDRVNYGYTF
TRBJ2-2	NA	TRBD2	TRBV4-1	TGCGCCAGCAGCCAGCGCGAGAGACTAGCGGGGCCAGATATCGCGAACACCGGGGAGCTGTTTTTT	CASSQRERLAGPDIANTGELFF
TRBJ2-7	NA	TRBD2	TRBV28	TGTGCCAGCAGGACTAGCGGGAGGGCGAAATCCTACGAGCAGTACTTC	CASRTSGRAKSYEQYF
TRBJ1-2	many	TRBD1	TRBV27	TGTGCCAGCAGTCCCCAAGTGGACAGGGGCCGAGGTGGCTACACCTTC	CASSPQVDRGRGGYTF
TRBJ1-4	NA	NA	TRBV28	TGTGCCAGCAGTTTAAGCGGACAGCCTCATGAAAAACTGTTTTTT	CASSLSGQPHEKLFF
TRBJ1-3	many	TRBD1	TRBV20-1	TGCAGTGCCTTGAACAGGGGGGTCTCTGGAAACACCATATATTTT	CSALNRGVSGNTIYF
TRBJ1-4	many	TRBD1	TRBV28	TGTGCCAGCAGTCTCGGACAGGGGGTCGGGATAAACGAAAAACTGTTTTTT	CASSLGQGVGINEKLFF